This TCR beta chain was recovered during a study of OX40 agonist ivuxolimab in advanced cancers. At the level of the whole study: Ivuxolimab was a fully human IgG2 agonistic monoclonal antibody targeting the costimulatory receptor OX40 (CD134). Intravenous ivuxolimab was administered to patients every 2 weeks at six dose levels: 0.01, 0.1, 0.3, 1.5, 3 and 10 mg/kg. Of the approximately 53 patients in dose escalation, 19 had hepatocellular carcinoma, about 15 had melanoma, 9 had renal cell carcinoma and 9 had head and neck cancer. A male proportion of 75% to 85% and a mean age of 60 years, ranging from about 23 to 90, were recorded for the dose-escalation cohort. Patients were allowed to have had prior anti-PD-1, anti-PD-L1 or anti-CTLA-4 therapy, and about 40% of the dose-escalation patients had been treated with checkpoint inhibitors. Partial responses were achieved by three dose-escalation patients, of whom one had hepatocellular carcinoma and two had cutaneous melanoma. The point of sequencing TCRbeta in the periphery was to test whether ivuxolimab changed TCR sequence diversity and drove clonal T-cell expansion. The paper describes the monotherapy dose-escalation part (N ≈ 52 patients) of the phase I trial of ivuxolimab.

Its CDR3 holds 20 amino acids, cysteine through phenylalanine. Only CDR3 DNA remains: 60 bases, in frame from the first base. For CDR1 and CDR2, the germline V gene lists MGHRA and YSYEKL. V and J are trimmed by 0 bases and 3 bases, and the gene matches miss 14 bases of the junction. For sequencing of the TCRbeta CDR3 region, genomic DNA was extracted from the sorted cells. The immunoSEQ Assay was used for sequencing of TCRbeta CDR3 regions. TCRdb retrieved this table from immuneACCESS and kept in-frame rearrangements only. Not all clones are present; in checked studies, unresolved V genes account for under half, and no reason is known for the remainder. The sample table contains 55,000 to 65,000 clones; only one count was recorded for 85% of them. Over 3.5% of the sample is in the top ten clones. The paper as a whole reports these results and caveats: Low levels of normalized T-cell clonal expansion were also seen in some patients who did not respond. The antigen specificity of the peripheral T cells that underwent clonal expansion was not determined. In partial responders in the 0.1-3.0 mg/kg groups, normalized peripheral clonal expansion was found to be among the lowest, especially among CD8+ T cells. After ivuxolimab, more expanded clones were found on average in CD8+ T cells than in CD4+ T cells. Clonal expansion of both CD4+ and CD8+ blood T cells was observed from baseline to week 6 at doses 0.1 to 3.0 mg/kg.

The trial excluded patients who had a history of autoimmune disease or who were on systemic immunosuppression. In every dose cohort, peripheral blood was drawn for TCR sequencing at baseline, cycle 4 day 1, and cycle 7 day 1. Samples came from an open-label, multicenter, first-in-human phase I dose-escalation trial of ivuxolimab. Adults with locally advanced or metastatic melanoma, renal cell, hepatocellular, or head and neck squamous cell carcinoma were enrolled in the trial. Before TCR sequencing, CD4+ and CD8+ T cells were separately sorted from peripheral blood. Comment on this clone: Its antigen remains undetermined. No base quality values were provided; no much bigger clone lies one nucleotide off.

Material: CD4+ or CD8+ T cells sorted from blood, obtained in a trial of the OX40 agonist ivuxolimab. Recombination linked TRBV4-1 to TRBJ2-2; 9 junctional bases match TRBD2. The source is an adult with an advanced solid tumor such as melanoma, head and neck, liver or kidney cancer. The DNA sequence follows: TGCGCCAGCAGCCAAGAAAGGTGGCTAGCGGGGAGAATCGACACCGGGGAGCTGTTTTTT. This encodes CASSQERWLAGRIDTGELFF.